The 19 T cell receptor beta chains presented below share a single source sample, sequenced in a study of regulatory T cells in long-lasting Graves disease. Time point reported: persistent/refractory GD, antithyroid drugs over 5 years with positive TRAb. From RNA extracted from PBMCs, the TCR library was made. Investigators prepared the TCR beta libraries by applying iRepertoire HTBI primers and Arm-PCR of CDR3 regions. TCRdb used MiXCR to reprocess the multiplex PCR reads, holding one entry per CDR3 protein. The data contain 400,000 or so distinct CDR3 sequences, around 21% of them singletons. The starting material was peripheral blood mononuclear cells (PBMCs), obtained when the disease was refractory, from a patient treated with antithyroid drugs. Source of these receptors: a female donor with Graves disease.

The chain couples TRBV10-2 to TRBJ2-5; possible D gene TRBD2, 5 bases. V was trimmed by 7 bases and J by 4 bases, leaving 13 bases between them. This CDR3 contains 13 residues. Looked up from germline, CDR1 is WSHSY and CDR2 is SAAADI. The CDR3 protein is CASTRDWIETQYF. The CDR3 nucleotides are TGCGCCAGCACCCGGGATTGGATAGAGACCCAGTACTTC.

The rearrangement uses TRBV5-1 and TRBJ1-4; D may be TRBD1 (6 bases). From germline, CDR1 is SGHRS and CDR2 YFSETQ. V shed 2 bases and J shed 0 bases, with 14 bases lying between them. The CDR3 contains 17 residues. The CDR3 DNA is TGCGCCAGCAGCTTACAGGGAGTTGGTGCAACTAATGAAAAACTGTTTTTT. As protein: CASSLQGVGATNEKLFF.

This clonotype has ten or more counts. CDR3 amino acids: CASSEALEQYF. In DNA form, the CDR3 reads TGTGCCAGCAGTGAAGCACTCGAGCAGTACTTC. The chain joins TRBV2 to TRBJ2-7, with unresolved D. V was shortened by 0 bases and J by 6 bases, with 3 bases between the two germline ends. CDR3 length equals 11 residues. Germline CDR1 SNHLY, CDR2 FYNNEI.

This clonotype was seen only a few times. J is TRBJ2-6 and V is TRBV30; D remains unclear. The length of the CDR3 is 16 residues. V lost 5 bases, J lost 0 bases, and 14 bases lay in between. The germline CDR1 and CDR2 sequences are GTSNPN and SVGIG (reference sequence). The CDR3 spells CAWAFRRFSGANVLTF. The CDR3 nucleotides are TGTGCCTGGGCATTTAGAAGGTTCTCTGGGGCCAACGTCCTGACTTTC.

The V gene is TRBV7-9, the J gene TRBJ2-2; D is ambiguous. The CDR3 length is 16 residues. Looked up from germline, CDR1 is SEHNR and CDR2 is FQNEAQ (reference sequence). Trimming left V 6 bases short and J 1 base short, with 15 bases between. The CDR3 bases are TGTGCCAGCAGTCCCCTCGGTTTAGGGAACACCGGGGAGCTGTTTTTT. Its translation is CASSPLGLGNTGELFF.

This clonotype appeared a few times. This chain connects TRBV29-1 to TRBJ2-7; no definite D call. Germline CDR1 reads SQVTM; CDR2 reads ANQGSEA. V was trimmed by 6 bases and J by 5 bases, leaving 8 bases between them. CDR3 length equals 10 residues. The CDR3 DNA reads TGCAGCGTGGGTCAGGACGAGCAGTACTTC. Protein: CSVGQDEQYF.

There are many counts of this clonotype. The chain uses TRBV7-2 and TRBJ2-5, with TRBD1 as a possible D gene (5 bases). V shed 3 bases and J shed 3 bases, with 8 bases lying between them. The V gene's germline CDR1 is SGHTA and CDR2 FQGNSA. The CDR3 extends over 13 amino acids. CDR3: CASSFFREETQYF. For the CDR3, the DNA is TGTGCCAGCAGCTTTTTCAGGGAAGAGACCCAGTACTTC.

CDR3 coding DNA: TGTGCCAGCAGTTACGCGGGACAGCTAGAAGCTTTCTTT. This translates into CASSYAGQLEAFF. The chain combines TRBV6-5 with TRBJ1-1, with TRBD1 matching 7 bases. Germline V gene data show CDR1 as MNHEY and CDR2 as SVGAGI. V gave up 2 bases and J gave up 8 bases; unmatched junction bases: 5. This CDR3 spans 13 amino acids.

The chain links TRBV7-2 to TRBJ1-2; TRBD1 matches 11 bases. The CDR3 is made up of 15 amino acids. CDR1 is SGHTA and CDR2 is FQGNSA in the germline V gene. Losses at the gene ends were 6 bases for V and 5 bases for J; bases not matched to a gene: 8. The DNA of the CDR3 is TGTGCCAGCAGTACTGGGGGGACAGGGGGTTATGGCTACACCTTC. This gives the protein CASSTGGTGGYGYTF.

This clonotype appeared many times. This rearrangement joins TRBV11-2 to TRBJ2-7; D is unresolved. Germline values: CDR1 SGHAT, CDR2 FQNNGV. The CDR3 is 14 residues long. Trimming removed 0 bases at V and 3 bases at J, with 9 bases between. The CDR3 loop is CASSLDRSGYEQYF. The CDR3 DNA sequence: TGTGCCAGCAGCTTAGATCGGTCAGGCTACGAGCAGTACTTC.

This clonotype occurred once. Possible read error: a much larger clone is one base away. The CDR3, as DNA: TGTGTCAGCAGTTACTCGGGCCAAACCTACACCTTC. It is translated as CVSSYSGQTYTF. This sequence joins TRBV6-2 or TRBV6-3 and TRBJ1-2; no clear D. The CDR3 runs 12 residues. Germline V gene lookup returns CDR1 MNHEY and CDR2 SVGEGT.

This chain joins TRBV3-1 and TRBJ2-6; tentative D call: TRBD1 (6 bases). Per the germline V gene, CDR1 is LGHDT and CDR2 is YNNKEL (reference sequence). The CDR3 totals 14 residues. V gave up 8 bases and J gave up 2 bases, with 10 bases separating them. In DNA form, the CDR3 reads TGTGCCAGCGAGGGGGTGACTGGGGCCAACGTCCTGACTTTC. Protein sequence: CASEGVTGANVLTF.

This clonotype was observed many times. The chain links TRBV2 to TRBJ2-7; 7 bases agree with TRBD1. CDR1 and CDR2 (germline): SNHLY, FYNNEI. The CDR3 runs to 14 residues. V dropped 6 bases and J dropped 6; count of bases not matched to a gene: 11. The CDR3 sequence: CASRGTVVAGEQYF. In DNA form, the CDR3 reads TGTGCCAGCAGGGGGACAGTCGTGGCCGGCGAGCAGTACTTC.

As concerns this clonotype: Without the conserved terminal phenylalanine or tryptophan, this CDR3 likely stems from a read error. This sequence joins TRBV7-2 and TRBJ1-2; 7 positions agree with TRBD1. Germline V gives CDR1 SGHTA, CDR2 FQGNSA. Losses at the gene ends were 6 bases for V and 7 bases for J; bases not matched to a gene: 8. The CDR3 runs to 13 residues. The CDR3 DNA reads TGTGCCAGCAGTTATACAGGGGTCGGTGGCTACACCTCC. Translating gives CASSYTGVGGYTS.

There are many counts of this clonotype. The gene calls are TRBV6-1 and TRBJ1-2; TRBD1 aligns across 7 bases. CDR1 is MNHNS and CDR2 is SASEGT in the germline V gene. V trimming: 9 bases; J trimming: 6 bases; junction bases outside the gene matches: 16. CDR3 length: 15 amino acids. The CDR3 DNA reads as TGTGCCAGTTACAGGGGTATCGCCGGGTATCATGGCTACACCTTC. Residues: CASYRGIAGYHGYTF.

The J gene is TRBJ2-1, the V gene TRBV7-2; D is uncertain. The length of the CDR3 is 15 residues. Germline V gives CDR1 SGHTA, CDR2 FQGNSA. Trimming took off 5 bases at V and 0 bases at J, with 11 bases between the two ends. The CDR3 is CASSLLVSSYNEQFF. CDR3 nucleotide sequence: TGTGCCAGCAGCCTTTTAGTGAGCTCCTACAATGAGCAGTTCTTC.

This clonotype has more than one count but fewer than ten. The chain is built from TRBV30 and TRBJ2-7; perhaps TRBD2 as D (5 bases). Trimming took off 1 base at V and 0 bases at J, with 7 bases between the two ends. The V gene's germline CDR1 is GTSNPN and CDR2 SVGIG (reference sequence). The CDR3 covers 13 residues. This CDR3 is CAWSGGVSYEQYF. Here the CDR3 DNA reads TGTGCCTGGAGTGGGGGAGTCTCCTACGAGCAGTACTTC.

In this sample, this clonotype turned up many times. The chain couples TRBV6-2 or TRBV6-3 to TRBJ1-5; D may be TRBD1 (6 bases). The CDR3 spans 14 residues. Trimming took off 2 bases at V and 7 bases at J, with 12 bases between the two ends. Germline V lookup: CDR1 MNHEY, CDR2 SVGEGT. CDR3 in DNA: TGTGCCAGCAGTTACGCGGGGGGCCTGCAGCCCCAGCATTTT. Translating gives CASSYAGGLQPQHF.

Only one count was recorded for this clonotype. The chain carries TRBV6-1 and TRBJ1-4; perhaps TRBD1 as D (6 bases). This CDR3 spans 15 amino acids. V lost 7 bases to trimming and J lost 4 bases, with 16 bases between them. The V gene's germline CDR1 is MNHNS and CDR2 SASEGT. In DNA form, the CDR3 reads TGTGCCAGCAACATTGCGGGGGGCTTTAATGAAAAACTGTTTTTT. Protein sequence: CASNIAGGFNEKLFF.